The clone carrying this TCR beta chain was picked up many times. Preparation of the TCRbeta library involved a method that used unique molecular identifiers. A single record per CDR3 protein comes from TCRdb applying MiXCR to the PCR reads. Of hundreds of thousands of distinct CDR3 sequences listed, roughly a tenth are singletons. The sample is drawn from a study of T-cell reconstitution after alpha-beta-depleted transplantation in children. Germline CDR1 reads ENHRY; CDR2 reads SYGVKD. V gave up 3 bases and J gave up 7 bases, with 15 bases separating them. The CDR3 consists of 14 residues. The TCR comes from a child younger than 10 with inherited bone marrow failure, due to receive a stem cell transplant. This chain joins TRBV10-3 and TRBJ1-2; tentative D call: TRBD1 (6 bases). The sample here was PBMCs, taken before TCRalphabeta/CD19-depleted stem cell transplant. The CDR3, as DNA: TGTGCCATCAGTGAAACCCGACAGGAGGGTGGCTACACCTTC. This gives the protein CAISETRQEGGYTF.